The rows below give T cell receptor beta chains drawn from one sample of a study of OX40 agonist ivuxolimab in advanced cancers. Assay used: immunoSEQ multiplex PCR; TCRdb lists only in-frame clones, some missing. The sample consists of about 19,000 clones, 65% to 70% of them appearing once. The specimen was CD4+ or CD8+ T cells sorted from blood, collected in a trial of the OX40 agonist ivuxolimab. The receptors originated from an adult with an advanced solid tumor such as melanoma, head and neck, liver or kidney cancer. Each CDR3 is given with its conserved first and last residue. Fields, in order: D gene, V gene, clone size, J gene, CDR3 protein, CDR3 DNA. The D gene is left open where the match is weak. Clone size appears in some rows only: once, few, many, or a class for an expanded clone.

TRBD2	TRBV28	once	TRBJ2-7	CASSLAGGPNEQYF	TGTGCCAGCAGTTTAGCGGGAGGGCCGAATGAGCAGTACTTC
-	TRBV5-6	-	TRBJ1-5	CASSQLGGQPQHF	TGTGCCAGCAGCCAATTGGGGGGACAGCCCCAGCATTTT
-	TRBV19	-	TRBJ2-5	CASSLPSPTYEETQYF	TGTGCCAGTAGTCTTCCCTCACCTACGTACGAAGAGACCCAGTACTTC
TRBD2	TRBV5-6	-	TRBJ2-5	CASSSSLAGGALWETQYF	TGTGCCAGCAGCTCCTCACTAGCGGGGGGCGCTTTATGGGAGACCCAGTACTTC
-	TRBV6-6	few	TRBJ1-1	CASSYPRTVNTEAFF	TGTGCCAGCAGTTATCCTCGGACGGTCAACACTGAAGCTTTCTTT
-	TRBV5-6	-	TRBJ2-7	CASSLLQYEQYF	TGCGCCAGCAGCTTACTCCAGTACGAGCAGTACTTC
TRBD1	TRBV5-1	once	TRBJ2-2	CASSHPGQGKAGELFF	TGCGCCAGCAGCCATCCGGGACAGGGAAAGGCCGGGGAGCTGTTTTTT
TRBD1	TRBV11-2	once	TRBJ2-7	CASSRVGDSSYEQYF	TGTGCCAGCAGCCGGGTGGGGGACAGCTCCTACGAGCAGTACTTC
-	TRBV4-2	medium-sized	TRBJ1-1	CASSLGAGNTEAFF	TGTGCCAGCAGCCTAGGGGCGGGGAACACTGAAGCTTTCTTT
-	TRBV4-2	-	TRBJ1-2	CASSLRAHYGYTF	TGTGCCAGCAGCTTGAGGGCTCACTATGGCTACACCTTC
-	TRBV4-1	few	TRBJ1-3	CASSQGGPNTIYF	TGCGCCAGCAGCCAAGGGGGGCCTAACACCATATATTTT
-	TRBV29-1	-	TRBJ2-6	CSVEDGGTGANVLTF	TGCAGCGTTGAAGATGGGGGAACTGGGGCCAACGTCCTGACTTTC
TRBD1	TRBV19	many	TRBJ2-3	CASSIGGQGTDTQYF	TGTGCCAGTAGTATAGGAGGACAGGGAACAGATACGCAGTATTTT
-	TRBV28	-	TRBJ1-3	CASSFLSDHSGNTIYF	TGTGCCAGCAGTTTTCTTTCCGACCACTCTGGAAACACCATATATTTT
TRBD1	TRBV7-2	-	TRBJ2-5	CASRPTGGSWETQYF	TGTGCCAGCAGGCCCACAGGGGGGAGTTGGGAGACCCAGTACTTC
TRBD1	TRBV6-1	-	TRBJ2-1	CASSADRGGANEQFF	TGTGCCAGCAGTGCGGACAGGGGGGGTGCCAATGAGCAGTTCTTC
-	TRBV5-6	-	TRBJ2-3	CASSLGVSGWGDTQYF	TGTGCCAGCAGCTTGGGTGTTTCGGGGTGGGGAGATACGCAGTATTTT
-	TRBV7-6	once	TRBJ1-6	CASSLTGPGTNYNSPLHF	TGTGCCAGCAGCTTAACGGGTCCGGGCACCAACTATAATTCACCCCTCCACTTT
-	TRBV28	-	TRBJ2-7	CASSVNKDTLPEQYF	TGTGCCAGCAGCGTAAATAAAGACACCCTCCCCGAGCAGTACTTC
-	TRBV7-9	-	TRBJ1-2	CASSLAQLYGYTF	TGTGCCAGCAGCTTAGCCCAGCTCTATGGCTACACCTTC
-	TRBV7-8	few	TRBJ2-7	CASSFEGESAYEQYF	TGTGCCAGCAGCTTTGAGGGGGAGAGCGCCTACGAGCAGTACTTC
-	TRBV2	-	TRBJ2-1	CASSETHLGDEQFF	TGTGCCAGCAGTGAGACCCATCTAGGGGATGAGCAGTTCTTC
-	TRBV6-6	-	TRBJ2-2	CASRGRGGTGELFF	TGTGCCAGCAGGGGTAGGGGGGGAACCGGGGAGCTGTTTTTT
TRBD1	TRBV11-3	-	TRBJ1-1	CASSLRVGQGENTEAFF	TGTGCCAGCAGCTTAAGGGTTGGGCAGGGGGAGAACACTGAAGCTTTCTTT
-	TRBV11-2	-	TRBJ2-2	CASSLIPLTRGNTGELFF	TGTGCCAGCAGCTTAATACCGTTGACGCGGGGGAACACCGGGGAGCTGTTTTTT
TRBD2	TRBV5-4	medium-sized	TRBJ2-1	CASSTAGSSYNEQFF	TGTGCCAGCAGCACAGCGGGGAGCTCCTACAATGAGCAGTTCTTC
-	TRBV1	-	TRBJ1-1	CTSSQESATGEGGTEAFF	TGCACCAGCAGCCAAGAGTCGGCGACAGGGGAAGGGGGCACTGAAGCTTTCTTT
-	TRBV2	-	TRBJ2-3	CASSGGSGTDTQYF	TGTGCCAGCAGTGGTGGGTCGGGCACAGATACGCAGTATTTT
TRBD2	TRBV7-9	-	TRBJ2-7	CASRSSGSYEQYF	TGTGCCAGCAGATCTAGCGGATCCTACGAGCAGTACTTC
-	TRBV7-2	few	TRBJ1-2	CASSPGYGGRDGYTF	TGTGCCAGCAGCCCCGGATATGGGGGGCGCGATGGCTACACCTTC
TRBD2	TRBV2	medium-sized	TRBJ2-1	CASSPGGAREQFF	TGTGCCAGCAGTCCCGGGGGGGCCCGAGAGCAGTTCTTC
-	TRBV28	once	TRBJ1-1	CASSLAVMNTEAFF	TGTGCCAGCAGTTTAGCAGTTATGAACACTGAAGCTTTCTTT
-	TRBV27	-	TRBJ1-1	CASSLSRYTEAFF	TGTGCCAGCAGTTTATCCCGTTACACTGAAGCTTTCTTT
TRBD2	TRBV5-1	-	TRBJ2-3	CASRFGLETDTQYF	TGCGCCAGCCGCTTCGGACTAGAGACAGATACGCAGTATTTT
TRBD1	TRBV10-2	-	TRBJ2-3	CASSPPREKTGAEDTQYF	TGCGCCAGCAGTCCCCCACGCGAAAAGACAGGGGCTGAAGATACGCAGTATTTT
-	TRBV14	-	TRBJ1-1	CASSQDVGGELEAFF	TGTGCCAGCAGCCAAGATGTTGGAGGGGAACTCGAAGCTTTCTTT
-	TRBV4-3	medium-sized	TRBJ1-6	CASSQDSSYNSPLHF	TGCGCCAGCAGCCAAGACAGCTCCTATAATTCACCCCTCCACTTT
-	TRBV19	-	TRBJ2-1	CASTPDLSYNEQFF	TGTGCCAGTACACCGGACCTTTCCTACAATGAGCAGTTCTTC
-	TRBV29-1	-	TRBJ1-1	CSVVCQNTEAFF	TGCAGCGTTGTATGCCAGAACACTGAAGCTTTCTTT
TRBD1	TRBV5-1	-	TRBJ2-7	CASSLVGDSEQYF	TGCGCCAGCAGCTTGGTAGGGGACAGTGAGCAGTACTTC
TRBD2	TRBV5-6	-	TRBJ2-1	CASSLSLAGGNYNEQFF	TGTGCCAGCAGCCTAAGCCTAGCGGGGGGAAACTACAATGAGCAGTTCTTC
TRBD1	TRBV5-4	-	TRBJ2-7	CASSPDRVHEQYF	TGTGCCAGCAGCCCGGACAGGGTCCACGAGCAGTACTTC
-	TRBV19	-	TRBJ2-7	CASREQGGSYEQYF	TGTGCCAGTAGAGAACAGGGAGGATCCTACGAGCAGTACTTC
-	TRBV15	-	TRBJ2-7	CATSRDRGFSYEQYF	TGTGCCACCAGCAGAGATAGGGGCTTCTCCTACGAGCAGTACTTC
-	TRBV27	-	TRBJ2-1	CASSLDYYNEQFF	TGTGCCAGCAGCCTGGACTACTACAATGAGCAGTTCTTC
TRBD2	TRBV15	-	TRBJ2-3	CATSESGTSGSTDTQYF	TGTGCCACCAGCGAATCCGGGACTAGCGGGAGCACAGATACGCAGTATTTT
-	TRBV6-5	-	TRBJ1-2	CASSYGRYLDFEGYTF	TGTGCCAGCAGTTACGGGCGCTATTTGGATTTCGAGGGCTACACCTTC
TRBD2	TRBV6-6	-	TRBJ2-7	CASSQAGSYEQYF	TGTGCCAGCAGTCAAGCGGGATCCTACGAGCAGTACTTC
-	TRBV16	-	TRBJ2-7	CASSQPGTYEQYF	TGTGCCAGCAGCCAACCAGGCACCTACGAGCAGTACTTC
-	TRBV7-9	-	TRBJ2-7	CASSLSTDSYEQYF	TGTGCCAGCAGCTTATCAACTGACTCCTACGAGCAGTACTTC
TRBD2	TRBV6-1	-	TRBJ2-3	CASSEKRLADTDTQYF	TGTGCCAGCAGTGAAAAGCGACTAGCGGACACAGATACGCAGTATTTT
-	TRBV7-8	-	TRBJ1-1	CASSLMVGGMNTEAFF	TGTGCCAGCAGCTTAATGGTGGGAGGGATGAACACTGAAGCTTTCTTT
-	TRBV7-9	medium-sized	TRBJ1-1	CASSFGDQANTEAFF	TGTGCCAGCAGCTTTGGGGATCAGGCTAACACTGAAGCTTTCTTT
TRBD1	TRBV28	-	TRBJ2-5	CASSWTGGEETQYF	TGTGCCAGCAGTTGGACAGGGGGCGAAGAGACCCAGTACTTC
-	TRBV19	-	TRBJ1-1	CASSIAAFGTEAFF	TGTGCCAGTAGTATTGCCGCATTCGGGACTGAAGCTTTCTTT
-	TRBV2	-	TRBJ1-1	CASSWAALNTEAFF	TGTGCCAGCAGTTGGGCCGCGTTGAACACTGAAGCTTTCTTT